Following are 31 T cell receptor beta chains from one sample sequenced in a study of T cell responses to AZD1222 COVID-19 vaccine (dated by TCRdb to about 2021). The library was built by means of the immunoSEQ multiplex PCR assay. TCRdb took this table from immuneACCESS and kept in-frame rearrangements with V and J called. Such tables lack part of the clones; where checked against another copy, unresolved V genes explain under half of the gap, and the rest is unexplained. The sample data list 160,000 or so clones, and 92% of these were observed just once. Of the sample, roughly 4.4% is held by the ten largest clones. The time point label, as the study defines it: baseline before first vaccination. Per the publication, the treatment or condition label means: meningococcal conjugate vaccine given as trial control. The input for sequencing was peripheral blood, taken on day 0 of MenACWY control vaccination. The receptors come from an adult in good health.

As DNA, the CDR3 is TGTGCCAGCAGCTCGACAGGGCTTTCCTACAATGAGCAGTTCTTC. It translates to CASSSTGLSYNEQFF. The V and J genes are TRBV7-2 and TRBJ2-1; the match to TRBD1 covers 7 bases. CDR3 length: 15 residues. CDR1 is SGHTA and CDR2 is FQGNSA in the germline V gene. Trimming at V came to 4 bases and at J to 1 base, leaving 4 bases not matched to a gene.

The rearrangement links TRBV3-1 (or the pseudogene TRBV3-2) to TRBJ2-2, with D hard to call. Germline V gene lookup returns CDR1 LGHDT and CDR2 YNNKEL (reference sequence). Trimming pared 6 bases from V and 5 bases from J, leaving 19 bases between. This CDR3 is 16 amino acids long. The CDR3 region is CASRPREALETGELFF. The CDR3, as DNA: TGTGCCAGCAGACCCCGAGAAGCTCTGGAAACCGGGGAGCTGTTTTTT.

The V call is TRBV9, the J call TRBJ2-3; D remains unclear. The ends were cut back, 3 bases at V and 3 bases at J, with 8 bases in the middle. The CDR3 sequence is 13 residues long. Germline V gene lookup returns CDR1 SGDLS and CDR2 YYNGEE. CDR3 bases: TGTGCCAGCAGCGAGCCCGGGACAGATACGCAGTATTTT. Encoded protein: CASSEPGTDTQYF. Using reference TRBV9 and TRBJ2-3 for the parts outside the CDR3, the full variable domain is DSGVTQTPKHLITATGQRVTLRCSPRSGDLSVYWYQQSLDQGLQFLIQYYNGEERAKGNILERFSAQQFPDLHSELNLSSLELGDSALYFCASSEPGTDTQYFGPGTRLTVL.

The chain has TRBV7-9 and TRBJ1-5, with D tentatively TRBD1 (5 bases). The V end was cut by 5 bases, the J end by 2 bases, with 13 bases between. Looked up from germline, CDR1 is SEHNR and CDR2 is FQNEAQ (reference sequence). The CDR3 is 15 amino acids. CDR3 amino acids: CASSKAGGGNQPQHF. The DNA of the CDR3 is TGTGCCAGCAGCAAAGCGGGGGGTGGCAATCAGCCCCAGCATTTT.

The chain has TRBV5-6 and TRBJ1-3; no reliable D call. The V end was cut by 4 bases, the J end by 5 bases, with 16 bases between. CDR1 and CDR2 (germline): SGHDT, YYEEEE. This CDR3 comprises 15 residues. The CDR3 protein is CASSGSHEGRNTIYF. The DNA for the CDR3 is TGTGCCAGCAGCGGGAGTCATGAGGGTCGAAACACCATATATTTT.

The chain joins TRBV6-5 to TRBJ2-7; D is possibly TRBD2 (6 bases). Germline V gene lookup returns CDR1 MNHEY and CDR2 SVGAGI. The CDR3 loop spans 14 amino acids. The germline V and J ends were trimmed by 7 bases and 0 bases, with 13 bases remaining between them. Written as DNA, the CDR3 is TGTGCCAGCACCGCGGACTACCCCTCCTACGAGCAGTACTTC. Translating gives CASTADYPSYEQYF.

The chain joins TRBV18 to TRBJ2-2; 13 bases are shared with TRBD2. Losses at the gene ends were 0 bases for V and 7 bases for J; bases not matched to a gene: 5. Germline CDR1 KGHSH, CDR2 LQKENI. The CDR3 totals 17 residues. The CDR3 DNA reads TGTGCCAGCTCACCACCGGGACTAGCGGGAATCGGCGGGGAGCTGTTTTTT. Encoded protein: CASSPPGLAGIGGELFF. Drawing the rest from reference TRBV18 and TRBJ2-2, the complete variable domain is NAGVMQNPRHLVRRRGQEARLRCSPMKGHSHVYWYRQLPEEGLKFMVYLQKENIIDESGMPKERFSAEFPKEGPSILRIQQVVRGDSAAYFCASSPPGLAGIGGELFFGEGSRLTVL.

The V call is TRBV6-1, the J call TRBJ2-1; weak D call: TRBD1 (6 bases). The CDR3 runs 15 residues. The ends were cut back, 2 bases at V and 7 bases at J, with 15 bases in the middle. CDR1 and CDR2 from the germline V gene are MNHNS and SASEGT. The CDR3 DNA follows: TGTGCCAGCAGTGAATATCGAGACAGGTGGAATGAGCAGTTCTTC. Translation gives CASSEYRDRWNEQFF.

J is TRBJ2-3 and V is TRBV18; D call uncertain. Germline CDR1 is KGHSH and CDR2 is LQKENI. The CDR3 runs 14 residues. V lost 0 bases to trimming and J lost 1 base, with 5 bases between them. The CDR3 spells CASSPPSGTDTQYF. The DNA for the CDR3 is TGTGCCAGCTCACCACCCTCCGGCACAGATACGCAGTATTTT.

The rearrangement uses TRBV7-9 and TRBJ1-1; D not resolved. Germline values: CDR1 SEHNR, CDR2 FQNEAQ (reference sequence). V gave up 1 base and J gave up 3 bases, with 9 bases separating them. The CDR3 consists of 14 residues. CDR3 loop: CASSLGVGDTEAFF. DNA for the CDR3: TGTGCCAGCAGCTTAGGGGTGGGTGACACTGAAGCTTTCTTT.

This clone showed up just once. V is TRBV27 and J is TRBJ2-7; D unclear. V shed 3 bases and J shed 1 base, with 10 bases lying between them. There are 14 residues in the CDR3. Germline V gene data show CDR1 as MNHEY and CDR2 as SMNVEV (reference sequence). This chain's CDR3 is CASSFRSASYEQYF. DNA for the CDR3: TGTGCCAGCAGTTTCCGGTCGGCTTCCTACGAGCAGTACTTC.

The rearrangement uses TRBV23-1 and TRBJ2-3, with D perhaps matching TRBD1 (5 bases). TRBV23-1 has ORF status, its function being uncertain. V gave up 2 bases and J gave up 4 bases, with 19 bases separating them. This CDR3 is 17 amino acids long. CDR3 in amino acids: CASSQKGSKDGPDTQYF. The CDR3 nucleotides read TGCGCCAGCAGTCAAAAGGGGTCGAAGGATGGGCCAGATACGCAGTATTTT.

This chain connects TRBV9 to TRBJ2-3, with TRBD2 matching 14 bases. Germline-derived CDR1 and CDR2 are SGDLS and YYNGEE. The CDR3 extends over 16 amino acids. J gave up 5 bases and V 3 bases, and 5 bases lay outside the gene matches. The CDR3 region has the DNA TGTGCCAGCAGCGGGGGACTAGCGGGAGTTCAAGATACGCAGTATTTT. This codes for CASSGGLAGVQDTQYF.

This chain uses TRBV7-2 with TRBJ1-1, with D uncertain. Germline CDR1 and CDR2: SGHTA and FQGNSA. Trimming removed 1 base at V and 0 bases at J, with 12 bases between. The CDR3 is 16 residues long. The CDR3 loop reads CASSLGMVGMNTEAFF. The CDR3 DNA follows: TGTGCCAGCAGCTTAGGGATGGTGGGGATGAACACTGAAGCTTTCTTT.

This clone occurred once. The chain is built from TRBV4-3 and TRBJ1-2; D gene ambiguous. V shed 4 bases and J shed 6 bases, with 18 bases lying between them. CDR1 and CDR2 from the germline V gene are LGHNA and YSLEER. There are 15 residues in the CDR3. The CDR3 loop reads CASSPRTGRTDGYTF. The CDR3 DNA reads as TGCGCCAGCAGCCCGCGGACGGGCCGTACTGATGGCTACACCTTC.

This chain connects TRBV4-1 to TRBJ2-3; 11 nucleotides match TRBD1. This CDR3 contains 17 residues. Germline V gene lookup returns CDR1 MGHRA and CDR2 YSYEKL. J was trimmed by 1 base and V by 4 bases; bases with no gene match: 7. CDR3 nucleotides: TGCGCCAGCAGCCCAAAACCGGGACAGGGGGGCACAGATACGCAGTATTTT. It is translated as CASSPKPGQGGTDTQYF.

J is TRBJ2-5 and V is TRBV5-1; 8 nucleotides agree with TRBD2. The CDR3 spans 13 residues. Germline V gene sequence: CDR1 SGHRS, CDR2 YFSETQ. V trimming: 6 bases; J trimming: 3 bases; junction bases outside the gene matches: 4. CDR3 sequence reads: CASNLGREETQYF. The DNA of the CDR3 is TGCGCCAGCAACCTCGGGAGGGAAGAGACCCAGTACTTC.

CDR3 loop: CASSRRLEDRVSYEQYF. The CDR3 coding sequence is TGTGCCAGCAGTAGGCGGTTGGAGGACAGGGTCTCCTACGAGCAGTACTTC. The chain links TRBV27 to TRBJ2-7, with TRBD1 matching 8 bases. There are 17 residues in the CDR3. Germline V gene lookup returns CDR1 MNHEY and CDR2 SMNVEV (reference sequence). V was clipped by 5 bases and J by 0 bases; unmatched bases: 12.

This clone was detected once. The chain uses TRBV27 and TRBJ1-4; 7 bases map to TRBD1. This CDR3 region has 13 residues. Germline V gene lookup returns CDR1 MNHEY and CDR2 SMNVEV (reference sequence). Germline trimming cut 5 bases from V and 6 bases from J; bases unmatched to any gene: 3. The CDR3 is CASSGQGDEKLFF. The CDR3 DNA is TGTGCCAGCAGTGGGCAGGGGGATGAAAAACTGTTTTTT.

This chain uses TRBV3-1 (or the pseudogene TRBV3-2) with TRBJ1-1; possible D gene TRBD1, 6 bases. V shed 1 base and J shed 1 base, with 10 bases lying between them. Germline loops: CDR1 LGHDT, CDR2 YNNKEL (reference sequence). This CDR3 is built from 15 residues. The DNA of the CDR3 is TGTGCCAGCAGCCAAGGGGCAGGGGCGAACACTGAAGCTTTCTTT. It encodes CASSQGAGANTEAFF.

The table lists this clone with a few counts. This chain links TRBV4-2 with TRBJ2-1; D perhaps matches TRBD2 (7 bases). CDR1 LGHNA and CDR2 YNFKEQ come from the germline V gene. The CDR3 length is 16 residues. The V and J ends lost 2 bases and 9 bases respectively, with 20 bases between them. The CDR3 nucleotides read TGTGCCAGCAGCCAATCCAACAGACCGGGGGGCAGTGAGCAGTTCTTC. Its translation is CASSQSNRPGGSEQFF.

CDR3 in amino acids: CASSQDGTTAQYF. The CDR3 DNA is TGCGCCAGCAGCCAAGATGGGACGACGGCGCAGTATTTT. This chain connects TRBV4-1 to TRBJ2-3; D tentatively fits TRBD1 or TRBD2 (5 bases each). The CDR3 consists of 13 residues. CDR1 and CDR2 from the germline V gene are MGHRA and YSYEKL. V was shortened by 0 bases and J by 10 bases, with 11 bases between the two germline ends.

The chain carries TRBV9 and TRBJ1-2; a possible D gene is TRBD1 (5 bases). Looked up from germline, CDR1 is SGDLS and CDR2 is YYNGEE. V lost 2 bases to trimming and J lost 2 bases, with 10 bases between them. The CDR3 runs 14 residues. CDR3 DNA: TGTGCCAGCAGCGTTAGAGGGACCAACTATGGCTACACCTTC. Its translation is CASSVRGTNYGYTF.

The CDR3 reads CASSRTGIEKLFF. The DNA of the CDR3 is TGTGCCAGCAGCAGGACCGGGATCGAAAAACTGTTTTTT. The chain has TRBV6-2 or TRBV6-3 and TRBJ1-4; D is unclear. Trimming removed 6 bases at V and 8 bases at J, with 13 bases between. The length of the CDR3 is 13 residues. CDR1 MNHEY and CDR2 SVGEGT come from the germline V gene.

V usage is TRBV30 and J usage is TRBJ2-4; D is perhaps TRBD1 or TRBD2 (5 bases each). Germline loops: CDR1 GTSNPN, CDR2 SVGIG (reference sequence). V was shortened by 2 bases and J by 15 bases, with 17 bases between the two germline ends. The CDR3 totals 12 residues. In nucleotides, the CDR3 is TGTGCCTGGAGTCATCCCCTGGGGACGAGGTACTTC. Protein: CAWSHPLGTRYF. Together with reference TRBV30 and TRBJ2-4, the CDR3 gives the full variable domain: SQTIHQWPATLVQPVGSPLSLECTVEGTSNPNLYWYRQAAGRGLQLLFYSVGIGQISSEVPQNLSASRPQDRQFILSSKKLLLSDSGFYLCAWSHPLGTRYFGAGTRLSVL.

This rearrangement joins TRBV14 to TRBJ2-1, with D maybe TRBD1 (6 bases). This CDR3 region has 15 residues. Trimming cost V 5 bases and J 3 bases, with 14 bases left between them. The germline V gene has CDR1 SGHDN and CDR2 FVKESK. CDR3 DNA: TGTGCCAGCAGCTCCCCAAGAGGGGGCTACAATGAGCAGTTCTTC. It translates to CASSSPRGGYNEQFF. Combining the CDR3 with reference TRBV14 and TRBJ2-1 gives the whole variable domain EAGVTQFPSHSVIEKGQTVTLRCDPISGHDNLYWYRRVMGKEIKFLLHFVKESKQDESGMPNNRFLAERTGGTYSTLKVQPAELEDSGVYFCASSSPRGGYNEQFFGPGTRLTVL.

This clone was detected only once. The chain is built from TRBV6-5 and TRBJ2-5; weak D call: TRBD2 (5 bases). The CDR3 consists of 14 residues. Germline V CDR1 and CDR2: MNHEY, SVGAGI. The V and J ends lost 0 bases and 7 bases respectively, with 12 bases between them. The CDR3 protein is CASSYSNLAATQYF. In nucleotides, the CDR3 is TGTGCCAGCAGTTACTCGAACCTAGCTGCGACCCAGTACTTC.

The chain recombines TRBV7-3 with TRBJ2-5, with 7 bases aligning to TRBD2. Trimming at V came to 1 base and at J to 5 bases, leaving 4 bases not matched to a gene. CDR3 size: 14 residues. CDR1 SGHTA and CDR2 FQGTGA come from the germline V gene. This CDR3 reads CASSLSGSVETQYF. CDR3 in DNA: TGTGCCAGCAGCTTAAGCGGGAGCGTGGAGACCCAGTACTTC.

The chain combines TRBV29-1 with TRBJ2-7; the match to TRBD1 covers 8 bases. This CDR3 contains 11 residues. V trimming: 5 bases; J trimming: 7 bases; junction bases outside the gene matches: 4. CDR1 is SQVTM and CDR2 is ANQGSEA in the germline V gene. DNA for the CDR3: TGCAGCGTTCGACAGGGGAGGGAGCAGTACTTC. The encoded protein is CSVRQGREQYF.

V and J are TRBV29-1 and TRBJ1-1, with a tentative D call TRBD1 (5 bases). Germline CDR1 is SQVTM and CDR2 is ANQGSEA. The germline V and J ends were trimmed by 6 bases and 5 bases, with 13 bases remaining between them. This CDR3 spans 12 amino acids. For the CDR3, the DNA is TGCAGCGTGCCGGGGCCGGGGACTGAAGCTTTCTTT. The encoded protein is CSVPGPGTEAFF.

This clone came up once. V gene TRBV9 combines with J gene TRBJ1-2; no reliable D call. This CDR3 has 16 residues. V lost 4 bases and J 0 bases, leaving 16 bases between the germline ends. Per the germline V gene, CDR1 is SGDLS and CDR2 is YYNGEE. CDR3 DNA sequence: TGTGCCAGCAGCCCCCGGGTGGGGTTAACTAACTATGGCTACACCTTC. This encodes CASSPRVGLTNYGYTF.